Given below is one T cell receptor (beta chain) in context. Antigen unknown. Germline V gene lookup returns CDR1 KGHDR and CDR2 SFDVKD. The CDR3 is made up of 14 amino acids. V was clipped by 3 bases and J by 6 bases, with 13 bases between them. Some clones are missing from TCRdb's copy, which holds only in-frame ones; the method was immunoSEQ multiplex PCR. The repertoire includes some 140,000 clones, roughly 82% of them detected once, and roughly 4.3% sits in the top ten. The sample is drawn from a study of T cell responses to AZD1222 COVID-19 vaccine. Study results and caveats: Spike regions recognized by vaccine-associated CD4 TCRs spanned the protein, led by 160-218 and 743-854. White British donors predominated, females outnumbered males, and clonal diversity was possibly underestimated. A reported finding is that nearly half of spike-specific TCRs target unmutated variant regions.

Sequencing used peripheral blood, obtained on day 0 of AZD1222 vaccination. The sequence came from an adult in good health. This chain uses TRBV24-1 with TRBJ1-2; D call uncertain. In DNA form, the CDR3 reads TGTGCCACCAGTGATCCCGGAAGGGCCGATGGCTACACCTTC. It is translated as CATSDPGRADGYTF.